This section outlines one T cell receptor (beta chain) sequence together with its context. The V end lost 6 bases, the J end lost 9 bases, and 9 bases lay between the germline ends. The V gene's germline CDR1 is LGHNT and CDR2 FRNRAP. This CDR3 region has 11 residues. This sample was taken from a study of blood T cells in healthy people across ages. A sample-barcoded 5' primer and a J-beta primer mix were used in a second PCR of roughly 7 to 11 cycles. TCRdb itself ran the 5' RACE reads through MiXCR, one entry per CDR3 protein. This repertoire shows hundreds of thousands of distinct CDR3 sequences, roughly 50% found once; its top ten account for approximately 23%.

This rearrangement joins TRBV12-5 to TRBJ2-1; D perhaps matches TRBD2 (6 bases). This clonotype originated in a man aged 25-40 years in good health. The sample was blood. DNA for the CDR3: TGTGCTAGTGGGTCCGGGAGTGAGCAGTTCTTC. It is translated as CASGSGSEQFF.